The 21 T cell receptor beta chains in this list originate from one sample, sequenced in a study of T-cell reconstitution after alpha-beta-depleted transplantation in children. As it was prepared, the TCRbeta library received unique molecular identifiers. TCRdb re-called the PCR reads with MiXCR, one entry per CDR3 protein. Here the sample spans 450,000 to 500,000 distinct CDR3 sequences, roughly an eighth being singletons. Sequencing was performed on PBMCs from the stem cell graft donor, taken from the stem cell graft. The receptors here all came from a human donor who donated a stem cell graft to a child with combined immunodeficiency.

This clonotype was observed a handful of times. The rearrangement uses TRBV15 and TRBJ2-7; 9 bases agree with TRBD2. The CDR3 is 16 residues long. Germline V gene lookup returns CDR1 LNHNV and CDR2 YYDKDF (reference sequence). Germline trimming cut 3 bases from V and 5 bases from J; bases unmatched to any gene: 11. The CDR3, as DNA: TGTGCCACCAGCAGCGCCCCGGGACTAGCCGCCCACGAGCAGTACTTC. Residues: CATSSAPGLAAHEQYF.

In its sample, this clonotype was seen many times. This chain connects TRBV29-1 to TRBJ2-6; 8 bases fit TRBD1. The CDR3 sequence is 15 residues long. CDR1 is SQVTM and CDR2 is ANQGSEA in the germline V gene. Germline trimming cut 4 bases from V and 0 bases from J; bases unmatched to any gene: 2. The CDR3 loop is CSVGQGYSGANVLTF. CDR3 in DNA: TGCAGCGTTGGACAGGGGTACTCTGGGGCCAACGTCCTGACTTTC.

This clonotype was recorded at least ten times. V gene TRBV20-1 combines with J gene TRBJ1-1; D is possibly TRBD1 (6 bases). CDR1 is DFQATT, CDR2 SNEGSKA, per germline (reference sequence). V was clipped by 5 bases and J by 6 bases, with 16 bases between them. The length of the CDR3 is 13 residues. The CDR3 DNA follows: TGCAGTGCTCACAGGGCGGGGTTTTCTGAAGCTTTCTTT. Translating gives CSAHRAGFSEAFF.

This chain uses TRBV7-9 with TRBJ2-7; tentative D call: TRBD1 (6 bases). Germline V gene lookup returns CDR1 SEHNR and CDR2 FQNEAQ (reference sequence). The V gene lost 5 bases and the J gene lost 2 bases, with 10 bases spanning the gap. The CDR3 totals 13 residues. The CDR3 coding sequence is TGTGCCAGCAGCCATCGGGACACCTACGAGCAGTACTTC. Translation gives CASSHRDTYEQYF.

In its sample, this clonotype was seen a few times. The chain couples TRBV6-1 to TRBJ2-5; the match to TRBD2 covers 11 bases. CDR3 length: 16 amino acids. Germline CDR1 MNHNS, CDR2 SASEGT. V was pared by 6 bases and J by 3 bases, with 9 bases of the junction left unmatched. CDR3 region: CASRHRLAGSKETQYF. Here the CDR3 DNA reads TGTGCCAGCAGACACCGACTAGCGGGGAGTAAAGAGACCCAGTACTTC.

The chain has TRBV6-5 and TRBJ2-5; maybe TRBD1 (5 bases). V dropped 2 bases and J dropped 1 base, with 11 bases sitting between them. CDR3 size: 15 residues. Germline V gene data show CDR1 as MNHEY and CDR2 as SVGAGI. This CDR3 is CASSYGAAIQETQYF. The CDR3 region has the DNA TGTGCCAGCAGTTACGGGGCAGCCATCCAAGAGACCCAGTACTTC.

This sequence joins TRBV18 and TRBJ2-1; D is uncertain. CDR1 KGHSH and CDR2 LQKENI come from the germline V gene. Deletions cut 0 bases from V and 6 bases from J, with 6 bases between. The CDR3 covers 13 residues. CDR3: CASSPPSSNEQFF. CDR3 nucleotide sequence: TGTGCCAGCTCACCACCAAGCAGCAATGAGCAGTTCTTC.

This chain joins TRBV5-5 and TRBJ2-4, with D tentatively TRBD1 or TRBD2 (5 bases each). This CDR3 has 16 residues. The V end lost 4 bases, the J end lost 0 bases, and 14 bases lay between the germline ends. Germline V lookup: CDR1 SGHKS, CDR2 YYEKEE (reference sequence). The CDR3 loop reads CASSVGTPLAKNIQYF. For the CDR3, the DNA is TGTGCCAGCAGCGTAGGGACCCCTCTAGCCAAAAACATTCAGTACTTC.

This clonotype was observed many times. CDR3 in DNA: TGTGCCACCAGCAGAGATCCTTGGGGGGCCGGGGATACGCAGTATTTT. Its translation is CATSRDPWGAGDTQYF. The gene calls are TRBV15 and TRBJ2-3; the D call may be TRBD1 or TRBD2 (6 bases each). The ends were cut back, 0 bases at V and 6 bases at J, with 16 bases in the middle. The CDR3 length is 16 residues. CDR1 and CDR2 from the germline V gene are LNHNV and YYDKDF (reference sequence).

In its sample, this clonotype was seen many times. V is TRBV6-1 and J is TRBJ2-7, with D uncertain. CDR3 length equals 14 residues. V was shortened by 3 bases and J by 0 bases, with 9 bases between the two germline ends. Germline V gene lookup returns CDR1 MNHNS and CDR2 SASEGT. The CDR3 bases are TGTGCCAGCAGTGAGGAGTTTAGCTCCTACGAGCAGTACTTC. It encodes CASSEEFSSYEQYF.

This clonotype was observed many times. One end of the junction fails to match germline, which may point to a read error. DNA of the CDR3: TGCGCCAGCAGGCTCACAGATACGCAGTATTTT. As protein: CASRLTDTQYF. V gene TRBV12-3 or TRBV12-4 combines with J gene TRBJ2-3; D is ambiguous. There are 11 residues in the CDR3.

The chain uses TRBV12-3 or TRBV12-4 and TRBJ2-5; possible D gene TRBD2, 6 bases. V gave up 1 base and J gave up 5 bases, with 14 bases separating them. The length of the CDR3 is 15 residues. The CDR3 DNA reads as TGTGCCAGCAGTTTAGTAGGCTGGGCGGGGGAGACCCAGTACTTC. It specifies CASSLVGWAGETQYF.

The rearrangement uses TRBV20-1 and TRBJ2-5; TRBD1 matches 8 bases. CDR3 length: 14 amino acids. Germline values: CDR1 DFQATT, CDR2 SNEGSKA (reference sequence). The V gene end was trimmed by 2 bases and the J gene end by 3 bases; junction bases not matched to a gene: 5. The CDR3 DNA reads as TGCAGTGCTAGACCGTTGACAGGGGAAGAGACCCAGTACTTC. Its translation: CSARPLTGEETQYF.

The table lists this clonotype with many counts. This chain connects TRBV28 to TRBJ1-4; TRBD1 aligns across 9 bases. Germline lookup yields CDR1 MDHEN and CDR2 SYDVKM. The CDR3 covers 17 residues. J gave up 6 bases and V 1 base, and 9 bases lay outside the gene matches. The CDR3 region has the DNA TGTGCCAGCAGTTTATTGAGCCGGGACAGGGCTTATGAAAAACTGTTTTTT. This codes for CASSLLSRDRAYEKLFF.

This clonotype was seen at least ten times. The CDR3 is CASSPGVSGANVLTF. DNA of the CDR3: TGTGCCAGCAGCCCCGGGGTCTCTGGGGCCAACGTCCTGACTTTC. The J gene is TRBJ2-6, the V gene TRBV6-2 or TRBV6-3, with TRBD2 as a possible D gene (5 bases). V gave up 6 bases and J gave up 0 bases, with 9 bases separating them. Germline V gene lookup returns CDR1 MNHEY and CDR2 SVGEGT. The CDR3 covers 15 residues.

This clonotype showed up just a few times. This rearrangement joins TRBV11-2 to TRBJ2-7; D is possibly TRBD1 (5 bases). The V gene lost 3 bases and the J gene lost 3 bases, with 12 bases spanning the gap. In germline, CDR1 is SGHAT, CDR2 FQNNGV. The CDR3 is 14 amino acids. The chain's CDR3 is CASSLGRVNYEQYF. The DNA of the CDR3 is TGTGCCAGCAGCTTGGGCAGGGTCAACTACGAGCAGTACTTC.

This clonotype was found many times. V gene TRBV4-2 combines with J gene TRBJ1-5; no clear D. Trimming cost V 4 bases and J 4 bases, with 11 bases left between them. This CDR3 contains 14 residues. Germline CDR1 and CDR2: LGHNA and YNFKEQ. The CDR3 reads CASSPGLGNQPQHF. The CDR3 DNA reads as TGTGCCAGCAGCCCGGGTTTGGGGAATCAGCCCCAGCATTTT.

This clonotype was counted a few times. The chain employs TRBV3-1 and TRBJ2-1; 9 bases map to TRBD2. Per germline, CDR1 LGHDT and CDR2 YNNKEL (reference sequence). V lost 4 bases and J lost 0; bases outside the gene matches: 10. CDR3 length: 18 amino acids. For the CDR3, the DNA is TGTGCCAGCAGCCGATACATTAGCGGGGGCACCTCCTACAATGAGCAGTTCTTC. Protein sequence: CASSRYISGGTSYNEQFF.

In its sample, this clonotype was seen a few times. The gene calls are TRBV6-1 and TRBJ1-2, with D uncertain. CDR3 length: 12 residues. Germline-derived CDR1 and CDR2 are MNHNS and SASEGT. The V and J ends lost 2 bases and 10 bases respectively, with 11 bases between them. The CDR3 nucleotides are TGTGCCAGCAGTGAAACCGGACCGGCCTACACCTTC. It is translated as CASSETGPAYTF.

V is TRBV27 and J is TRBJ2-5; 8 bases map to TRBD1. This CDR3 contains 15 residues. The germline V gene encodes CDR1 MNHEY and CDR2 SMNVEV (reference sequence). Trimming took 7 bases from V and 3 from J; bases not matched to a gene: 10. Here the CDR3 reads CASTPSKTGEETQYF. The CDR3 nucleotides are TGTGCCAGCACCCCCTCGAAGACAGGGGAAGAGACCCAGTACTTC.

The chain employs TRBV15 and TRBJ2-5, with TRBD2 matching over 7 bases. With V trimmed by 4 bases and J by 1 base, 12 bases remained unmatched. The CDR3 covers 17 residues. The germline V gene has CDR1 LNHNV and CDR2 YYDKDF (reference sequence). The CDR3 is CATSTGGISSGQETQYF. The CDR3 DNA reads as TGTGCCACCAGCACCGGAGGTATCTCTAGCGGCCAAGAGACCCAGTACTTC. Together with reference TRBV15 and TRBJ2-5, the CDR3 gives the full variable domain: DAMVIQNPRYQVTQFGKPVTLSCSQTLNHNVMYWYQQKSSQAPKLLFHYYDKDFNNEADTPDNFQSRRPNTSFCFLDIRSPGLGDTAMYLCATSTGGISSGQETQYFGPGTRLLVL.